This T cell receptor (beta chain) was recovered during a study of blood T cell repertoires in COVID-19. Study summary: The study drew acute and convalescent COVID-19 samples from the United States, Italy and Spain.

The germline V gene has CDR1 SGHRS and CDR2 YFSETQ. V shed 4 bases and J 5 bases; nucleotides not matched to a gene: 5. CDR3 size: 14 residues. Profiled with immunoSEQ multiplex PCR; TCRdb holds only in-frame clones, not every one. The table has some 250,000 clones, about 87% seen once. Sequenced input: peripheral blood. The chain couples TRBV5-1 to TRBJ2-7; 11 bases are shared with TRBD1. The clonotype comes from a woman aged 60 to 75 with COVID-19, enrolled during active disease. The CDR3 region is CASSKGQGVDEQYF. DNA of the CDR3: TGCGCCAGCAGCAAGGGACAGGGGGTCGACGAGCAGTACTTC.